The 9 T cell receptor beta chains reported below all come from one sample, sequenced in a study of cytomegalovirus exposure and HLA in healthy donors. Primers: 60 Vbeta forward and 13 Jbeta reverse. TCRdb's table, derived via immunoSEQ multiplex PCR, lists solely in-frame clones and lacks some. The sample contains about 140,000 clones, roughly 86% of which appear only once. Sequencing was carried out using PBMCs. These receptors all stem from a woman aged 35 to 49 in good health and CMV-seronegative.

V gene TRBV18 combines with J gene TRBJ2-1, with D hard to call. CDR1 KGHSH and CDR2 LQKENI come from the germline V gene. CDR3 length equals 12 residues. With 4 bases removed from V and 7 bases from J, the gap between germline ends came to 8 bases. CDR3 loop: CASSLIMNEQFF. DNA for the CDR3: TGTGCCAGCTCACTAATTATGAATGAGCAGTTCTTC.

This chain joins TRBV11-2 and TRBJ1-1; D call uncertain. CDR1 SGHAT and CDR2 FQNNGV come from the germline V gene. The CDR3 is made up of 12 amino acids. Trimming removed 4 bases from V and 2 bases from J, with 5 bases in between. This CDR3 reads CASSSGNTEAFF. DNA for the CDR3: TGTGCCAGCAGCTCGGGAAACACTGAAGCTTTCTTT.

This sequence joins TRBV28 and TRBJ2-7; D gene unclear. V dropped 9 bases and J dropped 5 bases, with 23 bases sitting between them. This CDR3 has 15 amino acids. The germline gives CDR1 MDHEN, CDR2 SYDVKM. DNA of the CDR3: TGTGCCAGTCGTACCCCCGCCGCAGGTTCCCACGAGCAGTACTTC. Protein sequence: CASRTPAAGSHEQYF.

The chain carries TRBV27 and TRBJ2-2; 7 bases are a match to TRBD2. The J segment lost 1 base and the V segment lost 2 bases, leaving 7 bases of the junction unmatched. This CDR3 contains 17 residues. Germline V gene lookup returns CDR1 MNHEY and CDR2 SMNVEV (reference sequence). The CDR3 nucleotides read TGTGCCAGCAGTTTAATGCTCGGGGGGTGGAACACCGGGGAGCTGTTTTTT. Its translation: CASSLMLGGWNTGELFF.

This chain links TRBV5-1 with TRBJ2-1; perhaps TRBD1 as D (6 bases). Germline assignment: CDR1 SGHRS and CDR2 YFSETQ. V was shortened by 4 bases and J by 3 bases, with 14 bases between the two germline ends. The length of the CDR3 is 15 residues. CDR3 amino acids: CASSKTGTHYNEQFF. The DNA for the CDR3 is TGCGCCAGCAGCAAGACCGGGACACACTACAATGAGCAGTTCTTC.

This sequence joins TRBV27 and TRBJ2-5; D is perhaps TRBD1 (6 bases). Germline-derived CDR1 and CDR2 are MNHEY and SMNVEV (reference sequence). The length of the CDR3 is 15 residues. The V and J ends lost 3 bases and 5 bases respectively, with 16 bases between them. As DNA, the CDR3 is TGTGCCAGCAGTTTTAATTTGGGGGCTGGGGAGACCCAGTACTTC. It is translated as CASSFNLGAGETQYF.

This chain uses TRBV11-2 with TRBJ2-3, with no clear D. Germline V gene lookup returns CDR1 SGHAT and CDR2 FQNNGV. V was pared by 7 bases and J by 1 base, with 12 bases between. This CDR3 spans 14 amino acids. CDR3 amino acids: CASTLQPGTDTQYF. Here the CDR3 DNA reads TGTGCCAGCACCCTGCAACCGGGCACAGATACGCAGTATTTT.

This chain connects TRBV4-1 to TRBJ2-5, with 9 bases matching TRBD1. Germline values: CDR1 MGHRA, CDR2 YSYEKL. J lost 5 bases, V lost 4 bases, and 8 bases had no gene match. This CDR3 contains 15 residues. The CDR3 DNA reads as TGCGCCAGCAGCCCCCGGGGGACAGGGATGGAGACCCAGTACTTC. Encoded protein: CASSPRGTGMETQYF.

The chain recombines TRBV28 with TRBJ2-2, with 9 bases fitting TRBD2. The V and J ends lost 5 bases and 6 bases, in that order; junction bases with no gene match: 7. The germline gives CDR1 MDHEN, CDR2 SYDVKM. The CDR3 extends over 15 amino acids. This chain's CDR3 is CASSIAGDGAGELFF. The CDR3 DNA follows: TGTGCCAGCAGTATAGCGGGAGACGGGGCCGGGGAGCTGTTTTTT.